One sample yielded the 7 T cell receptor beta chains listed below, sequenced in a study of blood T cell repertoires in COVID-19. Sequenced by immunoSEQ multiplex PCR; TCRdb stores in-frame clones only, minus some. The repertoire has 98,000 or so clones, about four fifths of them found once; the top ten carry roughly a quarter. The specimen was peripheral blood. All receptors derive from a man aged 55 to 70 with acute or convalescent COVID-19.

The CDR3 sequence: CASSRTSLGAETDTQYF. CDR3 in DNA: TGTGCCAGCAGCCGAACCTCGTTGGGGGCAGAGACAGATACGCAGTATTTT. This rearrangement joins TRBV7-9 to TRBJ2-3, with a weak D call TRBD1 (6 bases). Germline values: CDR1 SEHNR, CDR2 FQNEAQ (reference sequence). V dropped 5 bases and J dropped 3 bases, with 21 bases sitting between them. The CDR3 runs to 17 residues.

This clone came up a few times. The chain has TRBV6-2 or TRBV6-3 and TRBJ2-5; 9 positions agree with TRBD1. This CDR3 is built from 17 residues. In germline, CDR1 is MNHEY, CDR2 SVGEGT. V was clipped by 0 bases and J by 5 bases; unmatched bases: 10. The CDR3 loop is CASSYSLDRGFGETQYF. In nucleotides, the CDR3 is TGTGCCAGCAGTTACTCACTGGACAGGGGTTTTGGGGAGACCCAGTACTTC.

A note on this clone: Compared with germline, one end of the junction differs, possibly owing to a read error. The chain links TRBV19 to TRBJ1-3; the D gene is possibly TRBD1 (6 bases). The V gene's germline CDR1 is LNHDA and CDR2 SQIVND (reference sequence). There are 14 residues in the CDR3. The CDR3 nucleotides are TGTGCCAGTAGCCCCACAGGGACCTACTCTGACTTCCATTTT. Amino acid sequence: CASSPTGTYSDFHF.

The chain combines TRBV24-1 with TRBJ2-3; 7 bases agree with TRBD2. The ends lost 10 bases at V and 5 bases at J; junction bases unmatched: 2. In germline, CDR1 is KGHDR, CDR2 SFDVKD. The CDR3 spans 11 residues. The CDR3 region has the DNA TGTGCCACGCGCGGGGGAGATACGCAGTATTTT. Its translation: CATRGGDTQYF.

The V call is TRBV29-1, the J call TRBJ2-7; 9 nucleotides align to TRBD1. The CDR3 totals 13 residues. Looked up from germline, CDR1 is SQVTM and CDR2 is ANQGSEA. Trimming removed 6 bases from V and 0 bases from J; junction bases left unmatched: 3. Written as DNA, the CDR3 is TGCAGCGTGGGGACAGGGAGCTCCTACGAGCAGTACTTC. This encodes CSVGTGSSYEQYF.

The chain joins TRBV11-3 to TRBJ2-7; 9 bases are a match to TRBD1. J was trimmed by 2 bases and V by 5 bases; bases with no gene match: 1. This CDR3 comprises 13 residues. Germline CDR1 and CDR2: SGHNT and YENEEA. The CDR3 nucleotides read TGTGCCAGCAGCCGGACAGGGGCCTACGAGCAGTACGTC. This translates into CASSRTGAYEQYV.

The V gene is TRBV3-1 (or the pseudogene TRBV3-2), the J gene TRBJ2-7; 10 bases line up with TRBD1. Germline V gene lookup returns CDR1 LGHDT and CDR2 YNNKEL (reference sequence). CDR3 length equals 15 residues. V gave up 4 bases and J gave up 3 bases; unmatched junction bases: 6. CDR3 in amino acids: CASSLPGQGNYEQYF. CDR3 in DNA: TGTGCCAGCAGCCTTCCGGGACAGGGGAACTACGAGCAGTACTTC.